This T cell receptor beta chain is drawn from a study of T cells in women clearing cervical HPV infection. The data were produced by immunoSEQ multiplex PCR, yet TCRdb's version contains in-frame clones alone and is incomplete. The table for this sample gives about 36,000 clones. Concerning this clone itself: The read gets to within 3 residues of the CDR3 end, and the germline J gene fills in the rest.

This CDR3 has 12 residues. Per the germline V gene, CDR1 is SGHVS and CDR2 is FQNEAQ. Trimming took off 5 bases at V and 3 bases at J, with 6 bases between the two ends. V usage is TRBV7-8 and J usage is TRBJ2-3; D ambiguous. This clonotype originated in a woman aged 18-69 years with a cervical HPV16 infection that either progressed to CIN3+ or cleared (not recorded which). The sequenced sample was blood buffy coat. The CDR3 reads CASSRATDTQYF. The sequenced part of the CDR3 DNA is TGTGCCAGCAGCCGAGCTACAGATACG.